This T cell receptor (beta chain) was identified during a study of T cell responses to AZD1222 COVID-19 vaccine. Sequencing used immunoSEQ multiplex PCR; TCRdb keeps in-frame clones, though not all of them. The sample includes fewer than 100,000 clones, around 90% of them seen just once. Germline CDR1 and CDR2: KGHSH and LQKENI. This CDR3 contains 13 residues. Trimming took off 2 bases at V and 7 bases at J, with 9 bases between the two ends. A note on this clone: The target antigen is unknown.

Whole-study results and caveats: The study found Spike-specific TCR breadth and depth rose after two AZD1222 doses. Along spike, vaccine-associated CD4 TCRs were found throughout, with dominance at 160-218 and 743-854. Clonal diversity was possibly underestimated; the donors were predominantly white British and more often female. Among AZD1222 vaccinees, only 6 or 7 were seropositive at baseline.

V and J are TRBV18 and TRBJ2-1; unclear D gene. The sample was peripheral blood, taken on day 0 of AZD1222 vaccination. This receptor was identified in an adult in good health. CDR3 protein: CASSPAGWNEQFF. The CDR3 DNA is TGTGCCAGCTCACCAGCCGGCTGGAATGAGCAGTTCTTC.